The source of this TCR beta chain is a study of blood T cell repertoires in COVID-19. Whole-study context: Sources were T cells, B-cell-depleted T cells, or PBMCs; the material itself was cDNA or gDNA.

The CDR3 is 14 amino acids. Trimming left V 4 bases short and J 3 bases short, with 13 bases between. CDR1 and CDR2 from the germline V gene are MNHEY and SVGAGI. Original methodology: Amplification from reference gene primers served as the basis for estimated nucleated cell counts. Assay: immunoSEQ multiplex PCR; the TCRdb copy retains only in-frame clones and omits some. Clone size and the V and J calls come from that table; the DNA yielded D and trimming. The table has approximately 320,000 clones, almost 85% seen once. This receptor was obtained from a human donor in a cohort sampled during active COVID-19. The chain uses TRBV6-5 and TRBJ2-7, with a tentative D call TRBD1 (6 bases). Material for sequencing was peripheral blood. DNA of the CDR3: TGTGCCAGCAGTTTTGGACAGCAGAACTACGAGCAGTACTTC. Protein sequence: CASSFGQQNYEQYF.